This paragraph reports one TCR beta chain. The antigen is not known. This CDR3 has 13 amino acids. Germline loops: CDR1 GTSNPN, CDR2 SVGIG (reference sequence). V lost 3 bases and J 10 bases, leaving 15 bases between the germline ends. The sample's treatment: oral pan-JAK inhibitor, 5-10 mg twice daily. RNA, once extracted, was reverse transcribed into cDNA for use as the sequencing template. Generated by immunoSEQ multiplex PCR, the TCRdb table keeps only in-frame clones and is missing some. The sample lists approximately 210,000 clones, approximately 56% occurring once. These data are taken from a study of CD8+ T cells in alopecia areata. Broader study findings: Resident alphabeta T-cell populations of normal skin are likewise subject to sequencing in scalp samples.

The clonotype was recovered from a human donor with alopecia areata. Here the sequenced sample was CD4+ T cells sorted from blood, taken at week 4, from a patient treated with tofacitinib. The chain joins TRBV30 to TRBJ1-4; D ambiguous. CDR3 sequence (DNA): TGTGCCTGGAGGAGGAGGAGGATGACAAAACTGTTTTTT. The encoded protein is CAWRRRRMTKLFF.